This TCR beta chain is from a study of T cell responses to AZD1222 COVID-19 vaccine. Generated by immunoSEQ multiplex PCR, the TCRdb table keeps only in-frame clones and is missing some. The sample consists of 130,000 to 150,000 clones, 92% of them appearing once. CDR3 length: 16 residues. V shed 4 bases and J 4 bases; nucleotides not matched to a gene: 11. Germline V CDR1 and CDR2: SGHDT, YYEEEE. Study results and caveats: Two AZD1222 doses significantly raised spike-specific TCR breadth and depth over controls. At 160-218 and 743-854, vaccine-associated CD4 TCRs were dominant, and they spanned spike. Donors were mostly white British, more females; clonal diversity possibly underestimated.

On this clone itself: Its antigen remains unknown.

The chain is built from TRBV5-6 and TRBJ1-2, with 9 bases aligning to TRBD1. The TCR sequence derives from an adult in good health. This specimen consisted of peripheral blood, obtained on day 0 of AZD1222 vaccination. CDR3 sequence reads: CASSPISDRGSYGYTF. The CDR3 coding sequence is TGTGCCAGCAGCCCTATATCCGACAGGGGGAGCTATGGCTACACCTTC. The whole variable domain, remainder taken from reference TRBV5-6 and TRBJ1-2, is DAGVTQSPTHLIKTRGQQVTLRCSPKSGHDTVSWYQQALGQGPQFIFQYYEEEERQRGNFPDRFSGHQFPNYSSELNVNALLLGDSALYLCASSPISDRGSYGYTFGSGTRLTVV.